Listed below are T cell receptor beta chains from one sample, sequenced in a study of blood T cell repertoires in COVID-19. The table came from immunoSEQ multiplex PCR; TCRdb's copy has only in-frame clones and leaves some out. The sample holds 110,000 or so clones, around three quarters seen once. Specimen: peripheral blood. The receptors were sampled from a man between 65 and 85 years old with acute or convalescent COVID-19. The CDR3 runs from the conserved cysteine through the conserved F or W. The order of the fields is CDR3 protein, CDR3 DNA, J gene, D gene, clone size, V gene. The D gene is left open where the match is weak. Where a row states a size, it is once, few, many or the class of an expanded clone; other rows omit it.

cdr3_aa: CASSLVGQSYQPQHF; cdr3_nt: TGTGCCAGCAGCTTAGTGGGACAGAGCTATCAGCCCCAGCATTTT; j_call: TRBJ1-5; d_call: TRBD1; clone_size: -; v_call: TRBV7-2
cdr3_aa: CASSFETGGGVYEQYF; cdr3_nt: TGTGCCAGCAGCTTCGAGACGGGTGGAGGGGTCTACGAGCAGTACTTC; j_call: TRBJ2-7; d_call: -; clone_size: -; v_call: TRBV5-8
cdr3_aa: CASSPSTGELFF; cdr3_nt: TGTGCCAGCTCACCATCTACCGGGGAGCTGTTTTTT; j_call: TRBJ2-2; d_call: -; clone_size: -; v_call: TRBV18
cdr3_aa: CASKEGTVYGYTF; cdr3_nt: TGTGCCAGTAAGGAGGGGACAGTCTATGGCTACACCTTC; j_call: TRBJ1-2; d_call: TRBD1; clone_size: -; v_call: TRBV19
cdr3_aa: CASSYSWEGQPQHF; cdr3_nt: TGTGCCAGCAGTTACTCATGGGAGGGGCAGCCCCAGCATTTT; j_call: TRBJ1-5; d_call: -; clone_size: -; v_call: TRBV6-5
cdr3_aa: CSVVGGLQGLTNTEAFF; cdr3_nt: TGCAGCGTTGTTGGGGGCCTACAGGGGCTGACGAACACTGAAGCTTTCTTT; j_call: TRBJ1-1; d_call: TRBD1; clone_size: -; v_call: TRBV29-1
cdr3_aa: CASSLQTGYGYTF; cdr3_nt: TGTGCCAGCAGCCTTCAGACAGGGTATGGCTACACCTTC; j_call: TRBJ1-2; d_call: TRBD1; clone_size: -; v_call: TRBV28
cdr3_aa: CGGLPTDTQYF; cdr3_nt: TGCGGGGGACTACCCACAGATACGCAGTATTTT; j_call: TRBJ2-3; d_call: TRBD2; clone_size: once; v_call: TRBV20-1
cdr3_aa: CASREGGLVYGYTF; cdr3_nt: TGTGCCAGCAGAGAGGGTGGGCTGGTCTATGGCTACACCTTC; j_call: TRBJ1-2; d_call: -; clone_size: -; v_call: TRBV6-6
cdr3_aa: CASSQEARGGTTTDTQYF; cdr3_nt: TGCGCCAGCAGCCAAGAGGCGCGGGGGGGAACCACCACAGATACGCAGTATTTT; j_call: TRBJ2-3; d_call: TRBD2; clone_size: -; v_call: TRBV4-3
cdr3_aa: CASSFRQGWDEQYF; cdr3_nt: TGCGCCAGCAGCTTTCGACAGGGGTGGGACGAGCAGTACTTC; j_call: TRBJ2-7; d_call: TRBD1; clone_size: -; v_call: TRBV5-1
cdr3_aa: CASTGDRASNQPQHF; cdr3_nt: TGCGCCAGCACCGGGGACAGGGCAAGCAATCAGCCCCAGCATTTT; j_call: TRBJ1-5; d_call: TRBD1; clone_size: few; v_call: TRBV23-1
cdr3_aa: CASSYTGSPLEELFF; cdr3_nt: TGTGCCAGCAGCTATACCGGGTCTCCCTTAGAGGAGCTGTTTTTT; j_call: TRBJ2-2; d_call: -; clone_size: -; v_call: TRBV11-2
cdr3_aa: CASSLDTTTGELFF; cdr3_nt: TGCGCCAGCAGCTTGGACACCACCACCGGGGAGCTGTTTTTT; j_call: TRBJ2-2; d_call: -; clone_size: -; v_call: TRBV5-1
cdr3_aa: CASKITRENTEAFF; cdr3_nt: TGTGCCAGCAAGATAACCAGGGAAAACACTGAAGCTTTCTTT; j_call: TRBJ1-1; d_call: -; clone_size: -; v_call: TRBV6-4
cdr3_aa: CASSLQLGTAAGRKYF; cdr3_nt: TGCGCCAGCAGCTTGCAGCTGGGGACAGCGGCAGGAAGGAAGTACTTC; j_call: TRBJ2-7; d_call: TRBD1; clone_size: -; v_call: TRBV5-1
cdr3_aa: CASSLQGETQYF; cdr3_nt: TGTGCCAGCAGCTTGCAGGGAGAGACCCAGTACTTC; j_call: TRBJ2-5; d_call: -; clone_size: -; v_call: TRBV11-3
cdr3_aa: CASSSYRGGNEQFF; cdr3_nt: TGTGCCAGCAGTTCGTACAGGGGTGGCAATGAGCAGTTCTTC; j_call: TRBJ2-1; d_call: TRBD1; clone_size: -; v_call: TRBV6-5
cdr3_aa: CASSAGDSRPQHF; cdr3_nt: TGTGCCAGCAGCGCTGGGGACAGTCGTCCCCAGCATTTT; j_call: TRBJ1-5; d_call: TRBD1; clone_size: once; v_call: TRBV7-9
cdr3_aa: CASSFSTFQNTEAFF; cdr3_nt: TGTGCCAGCAGCTTTAGTACCTTCCAGAACACTGAAGCTTTCTTT; j_call: TRBJ1-1; d_call: -; clone_size: -; v_call: TRBV7-8
cdr3_aa: CASSFRLGGETQYF; cdr3_nt: TGTGCCAGCAGCTTCCGCCTCGGGGGGGAGACCCAGTACTTC; j_call: TRBJ2-5; d_call: -; clone_size: -; v_call: TRBV21-1
cdr3_aa: CASSLWGRSSYNSPLHF; cdr3_nt: TGTGCCAGCAGCTTGTGGGGCAGGAGCTCCTATAATTCACCCCTCCACTTT; j_call: TRBJ1-6; d_call: -; clone_size: -; v_call: TRBV5-8
cdr3_aa: CATSRVEQATRHF; cdr3_nt: TGTGCCACCAGCAGAGTGGAACAGGCTACTCGGCATTTT; j_call: TRBJ1-5; d_call: -; clone_size: -; v_call: TRBV15
cdr3_aa: CASSLAPAGAQETQYF; cdr3_nt: TGTGCCAGCAGCTTAGCACCCGCGGGGGCCCAAGAGACCCAGTACTTC; j_call: TRBJ2-5; d_call: -; clone_size: -; v_call: TRBV7-2
cdr3_aa: CATSAGGLGEKLFF; cdr3_nt: TGTGCCACCAGCGCGGGGGGATTAGGTGAAAAACTGTTTTTT; j_call: TRBJ1-4; d_call: -; clone_size: -; v_call: TRBV15
cdr3_aa: CASNRGTANYGYTF; cdr3_nt: TGTGCCAGTAATCGGGGGACGGCTAACTATGGCTACACCTTC; j_call: TRBJ1-2; d_call: -; clone_size: -; v_call: TRBV19
cdr3_aa: CASSLTYRDEQYF; cdr3_nt: TGTGCCAGCAGCTTAACCTACAGGGACGAGCAGTACTTC; j_call: TRBJ2-7; d_call: -; clone_size: once; v_call: TRBV7-3
cdr3_aa: CAWEQGSTGNTIYF; cdr3_nt: TGTGCCTGGGAACAGGGGTCTACTGGAAACACCATATATTTT; j_call: TRBJ1-3; d_call: TRBD1; clone_size: few; v_call: TRBV30
cdr3_aa: CSASLRGDTDTQYF; cdr3_nt: TGCAGTGCTAGTCTGCGGGGTGACACAGATACGCAGTATTTT; j_call: TRBJ2-3; d_call: -; clone_size: -; v_call: TRBV20-1
cdr3_aa: CASSKHTEQFF; cdr3_nt: TGTGCCAGCAGTAAACATACTGAGCAGTTCTTC; j_call: TRBJ2-1; d_call: -; clone_size: -; v_call: TRBV6-2/TRBV6-3
cdr3_aa: CASSLGGGGNNEQFF; cdr3_nt: TGTGCCAGCAGCTTGGGCGGCGGGGGGAACAATGAGCAGTTCTTC; j_call: TRBJ2-1; d_call: TRBD2; clone_size: -; v_call: TRBV5-4
cdr3_aa: CASSLFSGTEAFF; cdr3_nt: TGCGCCAGCAGCTTGTTTTCCGGCACTGAAGCTTTCTTT; j_call: TRBJ1-1; d_call: -; clone_size: once; v_call: TRBV5-1
cdr3_aa: CASGGDSPLHF; cdr3_nt: TGTGCCAGCGGGGGGGATTCACCCCTCCACTTT; j_call: TRBJ1-6; d_call: -; clone_size: -; v_call: TRBV28
cdr3_aa: CASSAGPGSDEQFF; cdr3_nt: TGTGCCAGCAGTGCGGGCCCCGGATCGGATGAGCAGTTCTTC; j_call: TRBJ2-1; d_call: -; clone_size: once; v_call: TRBV5-4
cdr3_aa: CATSRDQGAVGYTF; cdr3_nt: TGTGCCACCAGCAGAGATCAGGGGGCCGTTGGCTACACCTTC; j_call: TRBJ1-2; d_call: TRBD1; clone_size: -; v_call: TRBV15
cdr3_aa: CASRSGQGADTEAFF; cdr3_nt: TGTGCCAGCAGGAGCGGGCAGGGGGCGGACACTGAAGCTTTCTTT; j_call: TRBJ1-1; d_call: TRBD1; clone_size: -; v_call: TRBV6-5
cdr3_aa: CASSPDREEQYF; cdr3_nt: TGTGCCAGCAGCCCGGACAGGGAAGAGCAGTACTTC; j_call: TRBJ2-7; d_call: TRBD1; clone_size: -; v_call: TRBV11-1